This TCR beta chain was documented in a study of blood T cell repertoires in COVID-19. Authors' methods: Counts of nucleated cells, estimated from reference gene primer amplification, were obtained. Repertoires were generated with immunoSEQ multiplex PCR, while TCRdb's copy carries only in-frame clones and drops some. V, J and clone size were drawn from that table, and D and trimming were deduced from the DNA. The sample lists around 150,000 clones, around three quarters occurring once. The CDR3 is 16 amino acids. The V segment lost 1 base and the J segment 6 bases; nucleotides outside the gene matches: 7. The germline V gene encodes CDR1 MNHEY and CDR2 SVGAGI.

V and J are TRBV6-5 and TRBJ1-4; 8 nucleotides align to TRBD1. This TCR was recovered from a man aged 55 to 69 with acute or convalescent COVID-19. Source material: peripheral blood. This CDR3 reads CASSYFGPGGHEKLFF. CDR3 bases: TGTGCCAGCAGTTACTTTGGGCCAGGGGGCCATGAAAAACTGTTTTTT.